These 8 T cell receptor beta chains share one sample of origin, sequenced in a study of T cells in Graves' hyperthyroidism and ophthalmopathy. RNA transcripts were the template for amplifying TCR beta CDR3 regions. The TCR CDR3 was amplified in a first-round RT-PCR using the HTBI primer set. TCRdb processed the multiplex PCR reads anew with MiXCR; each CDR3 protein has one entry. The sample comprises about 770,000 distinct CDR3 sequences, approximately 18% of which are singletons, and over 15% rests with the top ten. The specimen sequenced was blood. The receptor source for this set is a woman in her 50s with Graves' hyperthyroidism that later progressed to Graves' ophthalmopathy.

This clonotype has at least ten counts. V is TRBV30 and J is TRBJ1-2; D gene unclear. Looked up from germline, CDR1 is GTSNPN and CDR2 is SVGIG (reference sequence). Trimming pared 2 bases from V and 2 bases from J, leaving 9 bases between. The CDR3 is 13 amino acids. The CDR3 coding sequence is TGTGCCTGGAGTCGCGGTCAGAACTATGGCTACACCTTC. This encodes CAWSRGQNYGYTF.

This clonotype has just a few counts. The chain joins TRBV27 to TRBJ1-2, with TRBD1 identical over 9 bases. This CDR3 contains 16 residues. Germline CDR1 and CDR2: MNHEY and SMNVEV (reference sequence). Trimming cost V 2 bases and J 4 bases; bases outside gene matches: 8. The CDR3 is CASSLEGTGYSYGYTF. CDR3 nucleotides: TGTGCCAGCAGTTTAGAGGGGACAGGGTATAGCTATGGCTACACCTTC.

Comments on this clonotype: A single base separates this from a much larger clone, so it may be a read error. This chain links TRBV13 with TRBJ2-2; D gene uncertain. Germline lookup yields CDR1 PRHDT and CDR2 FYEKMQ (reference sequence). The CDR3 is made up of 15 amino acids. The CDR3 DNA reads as TGTGCCAGCAGCTTCGAGACGGTGAACGCCGGGGAGCTGTTTTTT. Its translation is CASSFETVNAGELFF.

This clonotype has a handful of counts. CDR3: CASSATGTGFHEQYF. As DNA, the CDR3 is TGTGCCAGCAGCGCGACCGGGACAGGGTTCCACGAGCAGTACTTC. The chain carries TRBV5-5 and TRBJ2-7; 9 bases agree with TRBD1. The germline CDR1 and CDR2 sequences are SGHKS and YYEKEE (reference sequence). Trimming took 4 bases from V and 5 from J; bases not matched to a gene: 10. The CDR3 runs 15 residues.

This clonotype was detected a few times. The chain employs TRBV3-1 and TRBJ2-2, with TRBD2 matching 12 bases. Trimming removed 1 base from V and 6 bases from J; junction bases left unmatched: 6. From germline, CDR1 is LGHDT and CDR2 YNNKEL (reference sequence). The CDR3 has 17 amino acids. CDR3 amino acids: CASSQVRRLAGAGELFF. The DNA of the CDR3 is TGTGCCAGCAGCCAAGTGCGTAGACTAGCGGGGGCCGGGGAGCTGTTTTTT.

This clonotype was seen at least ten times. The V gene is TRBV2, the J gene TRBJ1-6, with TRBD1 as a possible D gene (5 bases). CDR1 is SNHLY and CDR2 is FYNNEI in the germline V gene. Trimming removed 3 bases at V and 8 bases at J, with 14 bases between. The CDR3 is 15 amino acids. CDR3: CASSERMSGHSPLHF. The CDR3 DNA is TGTGCCAGCAGTGAGAGGATGTCAGGGCATTCACCCCTCCACTTT.

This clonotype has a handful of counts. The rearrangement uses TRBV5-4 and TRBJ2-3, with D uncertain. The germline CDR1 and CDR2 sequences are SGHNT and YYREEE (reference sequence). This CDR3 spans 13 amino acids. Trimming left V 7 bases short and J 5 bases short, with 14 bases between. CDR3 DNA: TGTGCCAGCGCGGTGGTAAGGCAAGATACGCAGTATTTT. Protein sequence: CASAVVRQDTQYF.

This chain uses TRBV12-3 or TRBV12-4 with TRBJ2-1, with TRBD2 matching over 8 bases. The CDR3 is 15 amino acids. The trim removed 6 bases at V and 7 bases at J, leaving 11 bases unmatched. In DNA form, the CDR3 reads TGTGCCAGCAGATACGGAACGGGGGGGCGAAATGAGCAGTTCTTC. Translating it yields CASRYGTGGRNEQFF.